One and the same sample provided the 21 T cell receptor beta chains below, sequenced in a study of cytomegalovirus exposure and HLA in healthy donors. With 60 Vbeta and 13 Jbeta primers, the PCR was carried out. Assay: immunoSEQ multiplex PCR; the TCRdb copy retains only in-frame clones and omits some. The repertoire table contains some 39,000 clones. Sequencing used PBMCs. Receptor source: a woman aged 25 to 39 in good health and CMV-seropositive.

This CDR3 reads CASSLGGQGAAEQYF. Here the CDR3 DNA reads TGTGCCAGCAGTTTGGGCGGACAGGGGGCGGCCGAGCAGTACTTC. This sequence joins TRBV28 and TRBJ2-7; 11 nucleotides align to TRBD1. The V gene end was trimmed by 3 bases and the J gene end by 6 bases; junction bases not matched to a gene: 7. CDR3 length: 15 amino acids. Germline V gene sequence: CDR1 MDHEN, CDR2 SYDVKM.

V gene TRBV7-2 combines with J gene TRBJ1-1; D is possibly TRBD1 (6 bases). The V end lost 2 bases, the J end lost 1 base, and 20 bases lay between the germline ends. Germline V lookup: CDR1 SGHTA, CDR2 FQGNSA. The CDR3 is made up of 18 amino acids. CDR3 in amino acids: CASSLSGTRGGGNTEAFF. The CDR3 region has the DNA TGTGCCAGCAGCTTATCGGGGACACGGGGAGGGGGGAACACTGAAGCTTTCTTT.

The chain recombines TRBV5-8 with TRBJ2-7; the match to TRBD1 covers 12 bases. J gave up 5 bases and V 3 bases, and 6 bases lay outside the gene matches. There are 15 residues in the CDR3. Germline V gene data show CDR1 as SGHTS and CDR2 as YDEGEE. The CDR3 sequence is CASSSRDRGLHEQYF. In nucleotides, the CDR3 is TGTGCCAGCAGCTCGAGGGACAGGGGGCTCCACGAGCAGTACTTC.

The chain employs TRBV5-1 and TRBJ2-5; 7 bases align to TRBD1. The closer fit of TRBJ2-7 to the DNA end suggests the J call may be wrong. The CDR3 covers 14 residues. CDR1 is SGHRS and CDR2 is YFSETQ in the germline V gene. This CDR3 is CASSTGTVPGEQYF. In DNA, the CDR3 is TGCGCCAGCAGCACCGGGACAGTCCCCGGCGAGCAGTACTTC.

V usage is TRBV18 and J usage is TRBJ1-4, with 7 nucleotides matching TRBD1. The length of the CDR3 is 14 residues. From germline, CDR1 is KGHSH and CDR2 LQKENI. The J segment lost 5 bases and the V segment lost 3 bases, leaving 3 bases of the junction unmatched. CDR3 amino acids: CASSPGQPNEKLFF. The CDR3, as DNA: TGTGCCAGCTCACCGGGACAGCCAAATGAAAAACTGTTTTTT.

The chain combines TRBV5-5 with TRBJ2-2; TRBD2 is a possible D gene (7 bases). The CDR3 has 13 amino acids. V shed 5 bases and J shed 7 bases, with 12 bases lying between them. Germline-derived CDR1 and CDR2 are SGHKS and YYEKEE (reference sequence). The chain's CDR3 is CASRGGGDGELFF. The CDR3 nucleotides read TGTGCCAGCAGGGGCGGGGGCGACGGGGAGCTGTTTTTT.

The chain is built from TRBV4-1 and TRBJ1-2; D is ambiguous. There are 11 residues in the CDR3. V gave up 0 bases and J gave up 7 bases, with 3 bases separating them. The germline V gene encodes CDR1 MGHRA and CDR2 YSYEKL. CDR3 sequence (DNA): TGCGCCAGCAGCCAAGATCTTGGCTACACCTTC. Residues: CASSQDLGYTF.

The rearrangement links TRBV11-3 to TRBJ1-1, with D perhaps TRBD1 (6 bases). The length of the CDR3 is 18 residues. V was pared by 4 bases and J by 0 bases, with 21 bases between. Germline-derived CDR1 and CDR2 are SGHNT and YENEEA. The CDR3 region is CASSSWGGRRGMNTEAFF. The CDR3, as DNA: TGTGCCAGCAGCTCATGGGGGGGCCGCCGGGGAATGAACACTGAAGCTTTCTTT.

V usage is TRBV28 and J usage is TRBJ2-5, with D hard to call. Near its end, the DNA agrees better with TRBJ2-7, so the J call may be wrong. CDR3 length: 12 residues. The germline V gene encodes CDR1 MDHEN and CDR2 SYDVKM. The CDR3 reads CASSLADYEQYF. CDR3 DNA: TGTGCCAGCAGTTTAGCGGATTACGAGCAGTACTTC.

The chain couples TRBV18 to TRBJ2-7, with TRBD1 matching over 9 bases. Germline CDR1 KGHSH, CDR2 LQKENI. Unmatched junction bases numbered 6, after V lost 4 bases and J lost 5 bases. There are 14 residues in the CDR3. In DNA, the CDR3 is TGTGCCAGCTCACTTGGGACAGGGAGAGACGAGCAGTACTTC. Its translation is CASSLGTGRDEQYF.

The chain uses TRBV30 and TRBJ2-3, with 10 bases fitting TRBD2. This CDR3 spans 14 amino acids. The germline V gene has CDR1 GTSNPN and CDR2 SVGIG (reference sequence). The V and J ends lost 3 bases and 3 bases, in that order; junction bases with no gene match: 3. CDR3 in DNA: TGTGCCTGGAGGGAGCGGGGGGGAACAGATACGCAGTATTTT. Translation: CAWRERGGTDTQYF. The variable domain in full, completed from reference TRBV30 and TRBJ2-3, reads SQTIHQWPATLVQPVGSPLSLECTVEGTSNPNLYWYRQAAGRGLQLLFYSVGIGQISSEVPQNLSASRPQDRQFILSSKKLLLSDSGFYLCAWRERGGTDTQYFGPGTRLTVL.

This chain uses TRBV5-1 with TRBJ2-7; 8 nucleotides match TRBD2. Losses at the gene ends were 2 bases for V and 6 bases for J; bases not matched to a gene: 16. This CDR3 has 17 amino acids. Germline CDR1 is SGHRS and CDR2 is YFSETQ. DNA of the CDR3: TGCGCCAGCAGCTTACTAGGCTCCGGGACTAGTAAAGCCGAGCAGTACTTC. This codes for CASSLLGSGTSKAEQYF. The whole variable domain, remainder taken from reference TRBV5-1 and TRBJ2-7, is KAGVTQTPRYLIKTRGQQVTLSCSPISGHRSVSWYQQTPGQGLQFLFEYFSETQRNKGNFPGRFSGRQFSNSRSEMNVSTLELGDSALYLCASSLLGSGTSKAEQYFGPGTRLTVT.

In DNA, the CDR3 is TGTGCCACCAGCAGAGATCAATGGACAGGGATAGCCGGGGAGCTGTTTTTT. This gives the protein CATSRDQWTGIAGELFF. The chain recombines TRBV15 with TRBJ2-2; 8 nucleotides agree with TRBD1. The CDR3 length is 17 residues. The V gene end was trimmed by 0 bases and the J gene end by 6 bases; junction bases not matched to a gene: 9. Germline V gene sequence: CDR1 LNHNV, CDR2 YYDKDF (reference sequence).

This chain joins TRBV5-6 and TRBJ2-7; 8 bases line up with TRBD1. The CDR3 is 15 amino acids. Germline CDR1 reads SGHDT; CDR2 reads YYEEEE. Unmatched junction bases numbered 4, after V lost 0 bases and J lost 2 bases. This chain's CDR3 is CASSLAGQAAYEQYF. CDR3 DNA: TGTGCCAGCAGCTTGGCGGGACAGGCCGCCTACGAGCAGTACTTC.

This chain joins TRBV5-6 and TRBJ1-1, with D perhaps matching TRBD1 (5 bases). The CDR3 sequence is 13 residues long. The V end lost 6 bases, the J end lost 1 base, and 10 bases lay between the germline ends. Germline assignment: CDR1 SGHDT and CDR2 YYEEEE. The CDR3 DNA follows: TGTGCCAGCACCCTGGGGGGGAACACTGAAGCTTTCTTT. Translating it yields CASTLGGNTEAFF. Together with reference TRBV5-6 and TRBJ1-1, the CDR3 gives the full variable domain: DAGVTQSPTHLIKTRGQQVTLRCSPKSGHDTVSWYQQALGQGPQFIFQYYEEEERQRGNFPDRFSGHQFPNYSSELNVNALLLGDSALYLCASTLGGNTEAFFGQGTRLTVV.

V gene TRBV28 combines with J gene TRBJ2-7; unclear D gene. Trimming left V 2 bases short and J 3 bases short, with 11 bases between. Germline CDR1 reads MDHEN; CDR2 reads SYDVKM. The CDR3 spans 14 residues. The CDR3 DNA reads TGTGCCAGCAGTTTAAGCTACGGTAACTACGAGCAGTACTTC. Translated, it gives CASSLSYGNYEQYF. Filled out from reference TRBV28 and TRBJ2-7, the complete variable domain reads DVKVTQSSRYLVKRTGEKVFLECVQDMDHENMFWYRQDPGLGLRLIYFSYDVKMKEKGDIPEGYSVSREKKERFSLILESASTNQTSMYLCASSLSYGNYEQYFGPGTRLTVT.

This chain connects TRBV5-1 to TRBJ2-1; 15 bases align to TRBD2. Trimming cost V 4 bases and J 5 bases; bases outside gene matches: 7. The CDR3 spans 17 residues. The germline gives CDR1 SGHRS, CDR2 YFSETQ. The CDR3 protein is CASSPRTSGGVNNEQFF. The DNA for the CDR3 is TGCGCCAGCAGCCCTCGGACTAGCGGGGGGGTAAACAATGAGCAGTTCTTC.

V is TRBV19 and J is TRBJ1-6; D is uncertain. Germline loops: CDR1 LNHDA, CDR2 SQIVND (reference sequence). This CDR3 has 14 amino acids. V lost 1 base to trimming and J lost 3 bases, with 4 bases between them. For the CDR3, the DNA is TGTGCCAGTAGTATAGTCGGCTATAATTCACCCCTCCACTTT. Protein product: CASSIVGYNSPLHF.

The V gene is TRBV28, the J gene TRBJ2-7; the match to TRBD1 covers 8 bases. V dropped 5 bases and J dropped 5; count of bases not matched to a gene: 14. The CDR3 runs 16 residues. Germline loops: CDR1 MDHEN, CDR2 SYDVKM. CDR3 DNA: TGTGCCAGCAGTCCGCAGACAGGGGCCCCTGTCGACGAGCAGTACTTC. Amino acid sequence: CASSPQTGAPVDEQYF.

This rearrangement joins TRBV6-1 to TRBJ1-5; no clear D gene. The CDR3 has 14 residues. V lost 4 bases and J 3 bases, leaving 10 bases between the germline ends. Germline V CDR1 and CDR2: MNHNS, SASEGT. CDR3 in DNA: TGTGCCAGCAGTGCAGGTGTAGTCAATCAGCCCCAGCATTTT. This sequence encodes CASSAGVVNQPQHF.

CDR3 DNA sequence: TGTGCCAGCAGCCGATGGGGGGGAGCGAACACCGGGGAGCTGTTTTTT. Protein: CASSRWGGANTGELFF. This chain connects TRBV5-4 to TRBJ2-2; 7 bases fit TRBD2. Germline loops: CDR1 SGHNT, CDR2 YYREEE (reference sequence). This CDR3 comprises 16 residues. The V segment lost 4 bases and the J segment 0 bases; nucleotides outside the gene matches: 6.